Below, 31 T cell receptor beta chains from the same sample are listed, as sequenced in a study of vaccination and CD4 T cells after COVID-19 (dated by TCRdb to between 2021 and 2023). No antigens are known for them. The protocol used for the library was PCR. Sequencing relied on an Illumina iSeq 100. DNA from cultured CD4+ T cells underwent TCR sequencing with the Oncomine TCR Beta short-read assay at the Johns Hopkins FTIC core. The raw public reads went through TCRdb reprocessing: fastp at Q25, MiXCR clone calling, in-frame beta chains kept. One record per CDR3 amino acid sequence lists the most common genes and DNA. Present in this sample are 13,000 to 15,000 distinct CDR3 sequences, roughly 73% of which were seen just once. The ten biggest clones cover about a tenth of the sample. Taken with the paper, the label for treatment or condition translates to: roughly 11-day PBMC culture with coronavirus spike peptide pools or control peptides (ViraFEST assay).

Sequenced: CD4+ T cells from blood, cultured in vitro. The receptors originated from a human donor who had recovered from COVID-19.

The chain is built from TRBV7-2 and TRBJ2-3; 8 bases map to TRBD2. CDR1 is SGHTA, CDR2 FQGNSA, per germline. The CDR3 length is 17 residues. The J segment lost 3 bases and the V segment lost 3 bases, leaving 11 bases of the junction unmatched. CDR3 amino acids: CASSLDLWSGSTDTQYF. CDR3 bases: TGTGCCAGCAGCTTGGACCTGTGGAGCGGGAGTACAGATACGCAGTATTTT.

This clonotype has only a few counts. The V and J genes are TRBV20-1 and TRBJ1-1; 7 nucleotides line up with TRBD1. V lost 6 bases and J lost 1; bases outside the gene matches: 5. The CDR3 runs to 13 residues. From germline, CDR1 is DFQATT and CDR2 SNEGSKA (reference sequence). CDR3 sequence (DNA): TGCAGTGCGCGTCGACAGGGGAACACTGAAGCTTTCTTT. Its protein is CSARRQGNTEAFF.

By frequency in the sample, this clonotype is medium-sized (0.01 to 0.1%). The rearrangement uses TRBV29-1 and TRBJ2-2; D ambiguous. Between the trimmed V and J ends, which lost 7 bases and 3 bases, there was a span of 12 bases. This CDR3 spans 13 amino acids. Germline-derived CDR1 and CDR2 are SQVTM and ANQGSEA. This CDR3 is CSARWADTGELFF. The CDR3 DNA reads TGCAGCGCACGATGGGCGGACACCGGGGAGCTGTTTTTT.

This clonotype was seen a single time. The chain recombines TRBV19 with TRBJ1-1; D may be TRBD1 (5 bases). Germline CDR1 reads LNHDA; CDR2 reads SQIVND (reference sequence). Trimming removed 4 bases at V and 1 base at J, with 7 bases between. The CDR3 extends over 13 amino acids. DNA of the CDR3: TGTGCCAGTAGTAAGACAGAGAACACTGAAGCTTTCTTT. Its protein product is CASSKTENTEAFF.

This clonotype has more than one count but fewer than ten. The chain uses TRBV7-3 and TRBJ2-1; 9 positions match TRBD1. V lost 3 bases, J lost 5 bases, and 2 bases stayed unmatched. Germline-derived CDR1 and CDR2 are SGHTA and FQGTGA. CDR3 length: 14 amino acids. The CDR3 reads CASSLGQGHNEQFF. CDR3 coding DNA: TGTGCCAGCAGCTTGGGACAGGGTCACAATGAGCAGTTCTTC.

V gene TRBV20-1 combines with J gene TRBJ2-6, with D maybe TRBD1 (6 bases). Trimming shortened V by 6 bases and J by 0 bases, and 12 bases separated the two germline ends. This CDR3 contains 15 residues. CDR1 and CDR2 from the germline V gene are DFQATT and SNEGSKA (reference sequence). The CDR3, as DNA: TGCAGTGCCAGACAGGAGAGCTCTGGGGCCAACGTCCTGACTTTC. Its translation is CSARQESSGANVLTF.

This sequence joins TRBV19 and TRBJ2-7; possibly TRBD2 for D (6 bases). V was trimmed by 4 bases and J by 0 bases, leaving 16 bases between them. This CDR3 contains 16 residues. Germline V gene sequence: CDR1 LNHDA, CDR2 SQIVND (reference sequence). The CDR3, as DNA: TGTGCCAGTAGTACGGGGAGAGGGAGGACCTCCTACGAGCAGTACTTC. It encodes CASSTGRGRTSYEQYF.

This chain connects TRBV7-2 to TRBJ2-4; D is ambiguous. V was cut by 5 bases and J by 3 bases, with 11 bases left in between. Germline CDR1 reads SGHTA; CDR2 reads FQGNSA. This CDR3 has 14 amino acids. In nucleotides, the CDR3 is TGTGCCAGCAGCCCCCTTCTAGACAAAAACATTCAGTACTTC. Translating it yields CASSPLLDKNIQYF.

The genes are TRBV9 and TRBJ1-2, with D possibly TRBD1 on 5 matching bases. CDR3 size: 15 residues. Trimming shortened V by 2 bases and J by 4 bases, and 15 bases separated the two germline ends. Germline CDR1 and CDR2: SGDLS and YYNGEE. CDR3 loop: CASSVGVTAPYGYTF. The CDR3 coding sequence is TGTGCCAGCAGCGTGGGGGTGACAGCTCCCTATGGCTACACCTTC.

The CDR3, as DNA: TGTGCCAGCAGCCTAAGACTAGCGGGAGGGGGCCAAGAGACCCAGTACTTC. Its translation is CASSLRLAGGGQETQYF. V and J are TRBV6-2 or TRBV6-3 and TRBJ2-5, with 14 bases aligning to TRBD2. Germline CDR1 is MNHEY and CDR2 is SVGEGT. CDR3 length equals 17 residues. J lost 1 base, V lost 6 bases, and 7 bases had no gene match.

This clonotype is classed as medium-sized. This rearrangement joins TRBV10-3 to TRBJ1-1, with D maybe TRBD1 (5 bases). Germline lookup yields CDR1 ENHRY and CDR2 SYGVKD. V lost 3 bases, J lost 2 bases, and 10 bases lay in between. This CDR3 region has 14 residues. The CDR3 DNA reads TGTGCCATCAGTGAAGGGGCCCGAAACACTGAAGCTTTCTTT. It translates to CAISEGARNTEAFF.

The chain is built from TRBV19 and TRBJ2-7; weak D call: TRBD2 (5 bases). There are 12 residues in the CDR3. The germline CDR1 and CDR2 sequences are LNHDA and SQIVND (reference sequence). V lost 5 bases, J lost 6 bases, and 11 bases lay in between. CDR3 nucleotides: TGTGCCAGTAGTGGACTGGAGCGCGAGCAGTACTTC. Protein product: CASSGLEREQYF.

This clonotype was counted once. CDR3 sequence: CASSSAFKQYF. CDR3 bases: TGTGCCAGCAGTTCGGCGTTCAAGCAGTACTTC. The chain uses TRBV28 and TRBJ2-7; no firm D call. Germline CDR1 is MDHEN and CDR2 is SYDVKM. This CDR3 contains 11 residues. Trimming removed 4 bases at V and 8 bases at J, with 9 bases between.

Only a few counts were recorded for this clonotype. V and J are TRBV7-2 and TRBJ1-3; D unclear. Looked up from germline, CDR1 is SGHTA and CDR2 is FQGNSA. The CDR3 loop spans 15 amino acids. V was cut by 1 base and J by 0 bases, with 7 bases left in between. Here the CDR3 DNA reads TGTGCCAGCAGCTTAGTACAGCTCTCTGGAAACACCATATATTTT. Translation gives CASSLVQLSGNTIYF.

The chain is built from TRBV20-1 and TRBJ2-1, with 7 nucleotides matching TRBD2. Germline V gene sequence: CDR1 DFQATT, CDR2 SNEGSKA (reference sequence). V was clipped by 2 bases and J by 3 bases; unmatched bases: 1. The CDR3 is 13 amino acids. The DNA of the CDR3 is TGCAGTGCTAGACCTAGCGGCTACAATGAGCAGTTCTTC. This codes for CSARPSGYNEQFF.

The V call is TRBV19, the J call TRBJ2-2; 9 positions agree with TRBD2. V dropped 5 bases and J dropped 6; count of bases not matched to a gene: 4. Germline assignment: CDR1 LNHDA and CDR2 SQIVND (reference sequence). The CDR3 is 14 amino acids. The CDR3, as DNA: TGTGCCAGTAGTGCTAGCGGGAATCCCGGGGAGCTGTTTTTT. Amino acid sequence: CASSASGNPGELFF.

This sequence joins TRBV2 and TRBJ1-5, with TRBD1 as a possible D gene (6 bases). The CDR3 covers 16 residues. V lost 5 bases and J 4 bases, leaving 18 bases between the germline ends. Germline V CDR1 and CDR2: SNHLY, FYNNEI. Here the CDR3 DNA reads TGTGCCAGCAGTCATCTACCACTCAGGGGAAATCAGCCCCAGCATTTT. Amino acids: CASSHLPLRGNQPQHF.

This clonotype was seen a single time. This rearrangement joins TRBV6-2 or TRBV6-3 to TRBJ2-7; 13 bases align to TRBD2. The CDR3 covers 14 residues. Trimming took 6 bases from V and 4 from J; bases not matched to a gene: 3. Germline loops: CDR1 MNHEY, CDR2 SVGEGT. The CDR3 bases are TGTGCCAGCAGCCGGACTAGCGGGAGTTACGAGCAGTACTTC. Protein product: CASSRTSGSYEQYF.

The chain uses TRBV20-1 and TRBJ2-5, with 10 bases fitting TRBD2. V shed 7 bases, J shed 6 bases, and the junction held 11 bases outside the gene matches. CDR1 and CDR2 from the germline V gene are DFQATT and SNEGSKA (reference sequence). There are 14 residues in the CDR3. The CDR3 DNA follows: TGCAGTGTCCAGCCTGGGACTAGCGAGAAGACCCAGTACTTC. Amino acids: CSVQPGTSEKTQYF.

This chain links TRBV28 with TRBJ2-5, with 9 bases lining up with TRBD1. CDR1 is MDHEN, CDR2 SYDVKM, per germline. The CDR3 is made up of 15 amino acids. V shed 3 bases, J shed 6 bases, and the junction held 8 bases outside the gene matches. As DNA, the CDR3 is TGTGCCAGCAGTTTGACAGGGGGTGGTCTAAAGACCCAGTACTTC. Protein: CASSLTGGGLKTQYF.

The chain employs TRBV20-1 and TRBJ2-2, with D tentatively TRBD2 (6 bases). The CDR3 is made up of 15 amino acids. CDR1 and CDR2 from the germline V gene are DFQATT and SNEGSKA (reference sequence). V shed 3 bases and J shed 4 bases, with 15 bases lying between them. Here the CDR3 DNA reads TGCAGTGCTAGGACTAGTGACTGGGGCACCGGGGAGCTGTTTTTT. Its protein product is CSARTSDWGTGELFF.

V usage is TRBV15 and J usage is TRBJ2-7; perhaps D is TRBD1 or TRBD2 (5 bases each). Trimming shortened V by 5 bases and J by 2 bases, and 16 bases separated the two germline ends. The CDR3 totals 15 residues. Germline assignment: CDR1 LNHNV and CDR2 YYDKDF (reference sequence). The CDR3 sequence: CATSRGRGDTYEQYF. In DNA form, the CDR3 reads TGTGCCACCAGCCGGGGACGGGGCGATACCTACGAGCAGTACTTC.

This clonotype was counted a few times. The chain carries TRBV2 and TRBJ2-3; 10 bases match TRBD1. V shed 8 bases and J 3 bases; nucleotides not matched to a gene: 11. Germline values: CDR1 SNHLY, CDR2 FYNNEI. This CDR3 spans 16 amino acids. Written as DNA, the CDR3 is TGTGCCAGCTACCGGGACAGGGGATGGGGTACAGATACGCAGTATTTT. It is translated as CASYRDRGWGTDTQYF.

This chain joins TRBV12-3 or TRBV12-4 and TRBJ1-2; a possible D gene is TRBD1 (6 bases). Trimming removed 6 bases at V and 6 bases at J, with 14 bases between. CDR3 length equals 13 residues. DNA for the CDR3: TGTGCCAGCAGCTATGGACAGAAGGATGGCTACACCTTC. Its protein is CASSYGQKDGYTF.

The rearrangement uses TRBV7-2 and TRBJ2-3; D assignment may be TRBD1 or TRBD2 (5 bases each). V lost 5 bases and J 4 bases, leaving 16 bases between the germline ends. The CDR3 is made up of 15 amino acids. Germline V gives CDR1 SGHTA, CDR2 FQGNSA. This CDR3 is CASSPERGRADTQYF. The CDR3, as DNA: TGTGCCAGCAGCCCAGAGAGGGGTAGGGCAGATACGCAGTATTTT.

This clonotype was detected a few times. The chain has TRBV19 and TRBJ1-2; 9 bases agree with TRBD1. From germline, CDR1 is LNHDA and CDR2 SQIVND (reference sequence). J was trimmed by 6 bases and V by 8 bases; bases with no gene match: 4. This CDR3 is 12 amino acids long. DNA of the CDR3: TGTGCCAGTTCGACAGGGGGGGATGGCTACACCTTC. It encodes CASSTGGDGYTF. The whole variable domain, remainder taken from reference TRBV19 and TRBJ1-2, is DGGITQSPKYLFRKEGQNVTLSCEQNLNHDAMYWYRQDPGQGLRLIYYSQIVNDFQKGDIAEGYSVSREKKESFPLTVTSAQKNPTAFYLCASSTGGDGYTFGSGTRLTVV.

The chain has TRBV7-2 and TRBJ1-2; perhaps TRBD1 as D (6 bases). CDR1 SGHTA and CDR2 FQGNSA come from the germline V gene. CDR3 length: 15 amino acids. The germline V and J ends were trimmed by 5 bases and 8 bases, with 21 bases remaining between them. In nucleotides, the CDR3 is TGTGCCAGCAGCCCCACAGTTGGGGGGGCTCGGGGCTACACCTTC. It translates to CASSPTVGGARGYTF.

Only a few counts were recorded for this clonotype. In DNA form, the CDR3 reads TGTGCCAGCAGCCCGAGAGGCCAGGGGCCCTACAATGAGCAGTTCTTC. Its protein is CASSPRGQGPYNEQFF. The chain recombines TRBV7-6 with TRBJ2-1; D is perhaps TRBD1 (6 bases). Deletions cut 5 bases from V and 2 bases from J, with 16 bases between. The germline V gene encodes CDR1 SGHVS and CDR2 FNYEAQ. This CDR3 has 16 amino acids.

The chain links TRBV29-1 to TRBJ2-3, with D perhaps assigned TRBD1 or TRBD2 (5 bases each). The germline gives CDR1 SQVTM, CDR2 ANQGSEA. The CDR3 loop spans 13 amino acids. V was pared by 5 bases and J by 0 bases, with 9 bases between. CDR3 DNA sequence: TGCAGCGTTAGAGGGGACAGCACAGATACGCAGTATTTT. As protein: CSVRGDSTDTQYF.

The V gene is TRBV7-6, the J gene TRBJ2-3; D is unresolved. The V gene's germline CDR1 is SGHVS and CDR2 FNYEAQ. The CDR3 consists of 13 residues. Trimming took off 2 bases at V and 7 bases at J, with 10 bases between the two ends. The CDR3 nucleotides are TGTGCCAGCAGCTTAACTTCGGCGAATACGCAGTATTTT. Translation gives CASSLTSANTQYF.

Only one count was recorded for this clonotype. This chain connects TRBV11-3 to TRBJ2-5; 10 bases agree with TRBD2. The CDR3 length is 17 residues. CDR1 SGHNT and CDR2 YENEEA come from the germline V gene. Trimming took 4 bases from V and 3 from J; bases not matched to a gene: 11. CDR3 amino acids: CASSSPPLAGEEETQYF. As DNA, the CDR3 is TGTGCCAGCAGCTCCCCACCTCTAGCGGGAGAGGAAGAGACCCAGTACTTC.